A selection of T cell receptor beta chains follows, all from one sample in a study of cytomegalovirus exposure and HLA in healthy donors. The method was immunoSEQ multiplex PCR; TCRdb's version includes in-frame clones alone and lacks a portion of them. The sample has around 150,000 clones, around 80% seen once. The sample consisted of PBMCs. These receptors came from a man younger than 45 in good health and CMV-seronegative. The CDR3 runs from the conserved cysteine through the conserved F or W. The order of the fields is clone size, V gene, D gene, J gene, CDR3 protein, CDR3 DNA. A D gene is named only where the DNA matches it firmly. Size is stated for part of the rows, as once, few or many counts, or as a class when the clone is expanded.

abundance: .
v_gene: TRBV29-1
d_gene: TRBD2
j_gene: TRBJ2-7
CDR3aa: CSARTSGPYEQYF
CDR3nt: TGCAGCGCCCGGACTAGCGGTCCCTACGAGCAGTACTTC

abundance: once
v_gene: TRBV6-5
d_gene: .
j_gene: TRBJ2-7
CDR3aa: CASSNGKTPLGEQYF
CDR3nt: TGTGCCAGCAGCAACGGGAAAACCCCCCTGGGGGAGCAGTACTTC

abundance: .
v_gene: TRBV29-1
d_gene: TRBD1
j_gene: TRBJ1-2
CDR3aa: CSVADRGQYGYTF
CDR3nt: TGCAGCGTTGCCGACAGGGGGCAATATGGCTACACCTTC

abundance: .
v_gene: TRBV19
d_gene: .
j_gene: TRBJ1-2
CDR3aa: CASSIWGKGGYTF
CDR3nt: TGTGCCAGTAGTATATGGGGCAAGGGTGGCTACACCTTC

abundance: .
v_gene: TRBV10-3
d_gene: TRBD2
j_gene: TRBJ2-5
CDR3aa: CAISSREAWETQYF
CDR3nt: TGTGCCATCAGTTCCCGGGAGGCCTGGGAGACCCAGTACTTC

abundance: .
v_gene: TRBV4-1
d_gene: .
j_gene: TRBJ2-1
CDR3aa: CASSPMGTSYNEQFF
CDR3nt: TGCGCCAGCAGCCCCATGGGCACCTCCTACAATGAGCAGTTCTTC

abundance: .
v_gene: TRBV11-2
d_gene: .
j_gene: TRBJ1-5
CDR3aa: CASSLGGSQPQHF
CDR3nt: TGTGCCAGCAGCCTAGGTGGGAGCCAGCCCCAGCATTTT

abundance: .
v_gene: TRBV13
d_gene: .
j_gene: TRBJ2-7
CDR3aa: CASSPTGDPYEQYF
CDR3nt: TGTGCCAGCAGCCCCACGGGGGACCCCTACGAGCAGTACTTC

abundance: once
v_gene: TRBV20-1
d_gene: TRBD2
j_gene: TRBJ2-5
CDR3aa: CSPREAQYF
CDR3nt: TGCAGTCCTCGGGAGGCCCAGTACTTC

abundance: once
v_gene: TRBV9
d_gene: .
j_gene: TRBJ1-5
CDR3aa: CASSVGEGRSGQPQHF
CDR3nt: TGTGCCAGCAGCGTAGGGGAGGGGAGAAGCGGACAGCCCCAGCATTTT

abundance: .
v_gene: TRBV4-2
d_gene: .
j_gene: TRBJ2-3
CDR3aa: CASSPKYMRDTQYF
CDR3nt: TGTGCCAGCAGCCCCAAGTATATGCGGGATACGCAGTATTTT

abundance: .
v_gene: TRBV7-2
d_gene: .
j_gene: TRBJ2-7
CDR3aa: CASSLSILTYEQYF
CDR3nt: TGTGCCAGCAGCTTAAGTATCCTAACCTACGAGCAGTACTTC

abundance: .
v_gene: TRBV5-1
d_gene: TRBD2
j_gene: TRBJ2-7
CDR3aa: CASQRTSGREQYF
CDR3nt: TGCGCCAGCCAACGGACTAGCGGGAGAGAGCAGTACTTC

abundance: few
v_gene: TRBV27
d_gene: TRBD1
j_gene: TRBJ1-2
CDR3aa: CASSPTWGQGSGYTF
CDR3nt: TGTGCCAGCAGTCCAACTTGGGGACAGGGGAGTGGCTACACCTTC

abundance: .
v_gene: TRBV28
d_gene: TRBD1
j_gene: TRBJ2-6
CDR3aa: CASSLTLKLGQGSSGANVLTF
CDR3nt: TGTGCCAGCAGTTTAACCCTGAAGTTGGGACAGGGGTCCTCTGGGGCCAACGTCCTGACTTTC

abundance: once
v_gene: TRBV7-9
d_gene: .
j_gene: TRBJ1-2
CDR3aa: CASSLDSRGSYTF
CDR3nt: TGTGCCAGCAGCCTGGACAGTAGAGGATCCTACACCTTC

abundance: once
v_gene: TRBV28
d_gene: TRBD1
j_gene: TRBJ1-4
CDR3aa: CASSSPGQGTGEKLFF
CDR3nt: TGTGCCAGCAGTTCCCCCGGACAGGGGACAGGTGAAAAACTGTTTTTT

abundance: .
v_gene: TRBV6-5
d_gene: .
j_gene: TRBJ1-2
CDR3aa: CASSSTGNYGYTF
CDR3nt: TGTGCCAGCAGTTCGACGGGGAACTATGGCTACACCTTC

abundance: .
v_gene: TRBV30
d_gene: TRBD1
j_gene: TRBJ1-2
CDR3aa: CAWSATGGSGYTF
CDR3nt: TGTGCCTGGAGTGCGACAGGGGGGAGTGGCTACACCTTC

abundance: .
v_gene: TRBV7-2
d_gene: .
j_gene: TRBJ2-2
CDR3aa: CASMGLAITGELFF
CDR3nt: TGTGCCAGCATGGGTCTAGCGATCACCGGGGAGCTGTTTTTT

abundance: .
v_gene: TRBV7-6
d_gene: TRBD1
j_gene: TRBJ1-3
CDR3aa: CASSAGTGAFGNTIYF
CDR3nt: TGTGCCAGCAGCGCCGGGACAGGGGCTTTTGGAAACACCATATATTTT

abundance: .
v_gene: TRBV5-1
d_gene: TRBD1
j_gene: TRBJ1-4
CDR3aa: CASSRDRINEKLFF
CDR3nt: TGCGCCAGCAGCCGGGACAGGATTAATGAAAAACTGTTTTTT

abundance: .
v_gene: TRBV28
d_gene: TRBD2
j_gene: TRBJ2-7
CDR3aa: CASSLSGTSKAYEQYF
CDR3nt: TGTGCCAGCAGTTTATCCGGGACTAGTAAGGCCTACGAGCAGTACTTC

abundance: .
v_gene: TRBV7-2
d_gene: TRBD1
j_gene: TRBJ1-1
CDR3aa: CASSLAAGGADTEAFF
CDR3nt: TGTGCCAGCAGCTTAGCCGCAGGGGGCGCAGACACTGAAGCTTTCTTT

abundance: .
v_gene: TRBV6-6
d_gene: .
j_gene: TRBJ1-2
CDR3aa: CASTQGNWYGYTF
CDR3nt: TGTGCCAGCACCCAGGGAAATTGGTATGGCTACACCTTC

abundance: .
v_gene: TRBV18
d_gene: .
j_gene: TRBJ1-4
CDR3aa: CASSPKREANEKLFF
CDR3nt: TGTGCCAGCTCACCAAAGAGGGAGGCGAATGAAAAACTGTTTTTT

abundance: .
v_gene: TRBV7-9
d_gene: .
j_gene: TRBJ2-7
CDR3aa: CASSPARVGGSYEQYF
CDR3nt: TGTGCCAGCAGCCCAGCGAGGGTTGGAGGCTCCTACGAGCAGTACTTC

abundance: .
v_gene: TRBV2
d_gene: .
j_gene: TRBJ1-3
CDR3aa: CASQGSSGNTIYF
CDR3nt: TGTGCCAGTCAGGGGAGCTCTGGAAACACCATATATTTT

abundance: few
v_gene: TRBV11-2
d_gene: TRBD2
j_gene: TRBJ2-1
CDR3aa: CASSYHSGRARNEQFF
CDR3nt: TGTGCCAGCAGCTACCATAGCGGGAGGGCTAGGAATGAGCAGTTCTTC

abundance: .
v_gene: TRBV15
d_gene: .
j_gene: TRBJ1-5
CDR3aa: CATSPPQQPQHF
CDR3nt: TGTGCCACCAGCCCCCCCCAACAGCCCCAGCATTTT

abundance: .
v_gene: TRBV28
d_gene: TRBD1
j_gene: TRBJ1-2
CDR3aa: CASSWDSGYGYTF
CDR3nt: TGTGCCAGCAGTTGGGACAGCGGATATGGCTACACCTTC

abundance: few
v_gene: TRBV5-1
d_gene: .
j_gene: TRBJ1-1
CDR3aa: CASSWQNRNTEAFF
CDR3nt: TGCGCCAGCAGCTGGCAGAACCGGAACACTGAAGCTTTCTTT

abundance: .
v_gene: TRBV19
d_gene: TRBD1
j_gene: TRBJ2-6
CDR3aa: CASTPTGSLANVLTF
CDR3nt: TGTGCCAGTACCCCGACAGGGTCCCTAGCCAACGTCCTGACTTTC

abundance: .
v_gene: TRBV5-5
d_gene: .
j_gene: TRBJ1-2
CDR3aa: CASSSIASDYGYTF
CDR3nt: TGTGCCAGCAGCTCTATAGCGAGTGACTATGGCTACACCTTC

abundance: .
v_gene: TRBV5-4
d_gene: .
j_gene: TRBJ1-5
CDR3aa: CASSFGHGGGSNQPQHF
CDR3nt: TGTGCCAGCAGCTTTGGACATGGGGGGGGGAGCAATCAGCCCCAGCATTTT

abundance: .
v_gene: TRBV7-9
d_gene: .
j_gene: TRBJ2-5
CDR3aa: CASSFEQFVLETQYF
CDR3nt: TGTGCCAGCAGCTTCGAACAGTTTGTCTTGGAGACCCAGTACTTC

abundance: .
v_gene: TRBV15
d_gene: .
j_gene: TRBJ2-1
CDR3aa: CATSRDPSYNEQFF
CDR3nt: TGTGCCACCAGCAGAGATCCTAGCTACAATGAGCAGTTCTTC

abundance: .
v_gene: TRBV4-3
d_gene: TRBD1
j_gene: TRBJ2-4
CDR3aa: CASSQVRDRDIQYF
CDR3nt: TGCGCCAGCAGCCAAGTCCGGGACAGGGACATTCAGTACTTC

abundance: few
v_gene: TRBV28
d_gene: .
j_gene: TRBJ1-4
CDR3aa: CASGQQGREKLFF
CDR3nt: TGTGCCAGCGGTCAACAGGGTCGTGAAAAACTGTTTTTT

abundance: .
v_gene: TRBV27
d_gene: .
j_gene: TRBJ2-2
CDR3aa: CASSTDTRPGELFF
CDR3nt: TGTGCCAGCAGCACAGACACCCGCCCCGGGGAGCTGTTTTTT

abundance: .
v_gene: TRBV7-2
d_gene: .
j_gene: TRBJ1-5
CDR3aa: CATRSSYSNQPQHF
CDR3nt: TGTGCCACCAGGTCGAGTTATAGCAATCAGCCCCAGCATTTT

abundance: once
v_gene: TRBV28
d_gene: TRBD2
j_gene: TRBJ2-7
CDR3aa: CASSRSTSGRSKYF
CDR3nt: TGTGCCAGCAGTCGTTCGACTAGCGGGAGGTCCAAGTACTTC

abundance: .
v_gene: TRBV7-6
d_gene: .
j_gene: TRBJ1-2
CDR3aa: CASSLVTRGLTREGYTF
CDR3nt: TGTGCCAGCAGCTTAGTAACCAGGGGCCTGACGCGAGAAGGCTACACCTTC

abundance: .
v_gene: TRBV5-6
d_gene: TRBD2
j_gene: TRBJ2-7
CDR3aa: CASSPGAGGPYEQYF
CDR3nt: TGTGCCAGCAGCCCCGGGGCGGGAGGGCCCTACGAGCAGTACTTC

abundance: .
v_gene: TRBV10-3
d_gene: TRBD2
j_gene: TRBJ2-3
CDR3aa: CAIRLTSGNFSDTQYF
CDR3nt: TGTGCCATCAGATTAACTAGCGGGAATTTTTCAGATACGCAGTATTTT

abundance: once
v_gene: TRBV5-1
d_gene: TRBD1
j_gene: TRBJ2-7
CDR3aa: CASSPGQGWYGSYEQYF
CDR3nt: TGCGCCAGCAGCCCGGGACAGGGTTGGTATGGGTCCTACGAGCAGTACTTC

abundance: .
v_gene: TRBV6-1
d_gene: TRBD1
j_gene: TRBJ2-7
CDR3aa: CATITETGGGEQYF
CDR3nt: TGTGCCACCATCACGGAGACAGGGGGAGGAGAGCAGTACTTC

abundance: .
v_gene: TRBV10-3
d_gene: .
j_gene: TRBJ2-5
CDR3aa: CAISSAQETQYF
CDR3nt: TGTGCCATCTCTAGTGCTCAAGAGACCCAGTACTTC

abundance: few
v_gene: TRBV4-3
d_gene: .
j_gene: TRBJ2-1
CDR3aa: CASSQDLWSLTNEQFF
CDR3nt: TGCGCCAGCAGCCAAGATTTGTGGTCGCTAACCAATGAGCAGTTCTTC